This TCR beta chain was sequenced for a study of T cells in Graves' hyperthyroidism and ophthalmopathy. Study in general: It was at initial diagnosis, before any treatment, that peripheral blood was collected. Study-wide points: Ophthalmopathy, which appeared later, was predicted by the model a median 6.5 months before onset.

This clonotype came up many times. Antigen unknown. The CDR3 has 16 amino acids. V shed 3 bases, J shed 3 bases, and the junction held 5 bases outside the gene matches. Per the germline V gene, CDR1 is SGHAT and CDR2 is FQNNGV. TCR beta CDR3 regions were amplified from RNA transcripts. Initially, a first-round RT-PCR of the TCR CDR3 employed the HTBI primer set. Using its own MiXCR run on the multiplex PCR reads, TCRdb lists one record per CDR3 protein. The sample records 550,000 to 800,000 distinct CDR3 sequences, approximately 15% being singletons. The chain is built from TRBV11-2 and TRBJ2-3; 11 bases fit TRBD2. The sequence was obtained from a man aged 45-65 years with Graves' hyperthyroidism. The sample taken for sequencing was blood. Here the CDR3 reads CASSLLLAGGTDTQYF. The CDR3 coding sequence is TGTGCCAGCAGCTTGCTCTTAGCGGGAGGGACAGATACGCAGTATTTT.